The rows below give T cell receptor beta chains drawn from one sample of a study of cytomegalovirus exposure and HLA in healthy donors. Data came from immunoSEQ multiplex PCR; TCRdb stores just in-frame clones and leaves some out. The sample shows about 42,000 clones, and approximately 1.3% sits with its ten largest clones. Sample: PBMCs. These receptors were taken from a man aged 30 to 45 in good health and CMV-seronegative. The CDR3 runs from the conserved cysteine through the conserved F or W. D genes are given only for firm matches.

TRBV5-1	-	TRBJ2-5	TGCGCCAGCAGCTTAACTAGCCCCCAAGAGACCCAGTACTTC	CASSLTSPQETQYF
TRBV5-4	TRBD2	TRBJ2-7	TGTGCCAGCAGCGGGGGGGGAGGTCGGAGCTCCTACGAGCAGTACTTC	CASSGGGGRSSYEQYF
TRBV6-5	TRBD2	TRBJ2-3	TGTGCCAGCAGTTACTCTTTGACTAGCGAGGGAGATACGCAGTATTTT	CASSYSLTSEGDTQYF
TRBV5-1	-	TRBJ2-7	TGCGCCAGCAGCTTGACACAGGGCGCCTACGAGCAGTACTTC	CASSLTQGAYEQYF
TRBV2	TRBD1	TRBJ1-1	TGTGCCAGCAGACTGGGACAGGGGGGGAACACTGAAGCTTTCTTT	CASRLGQGGNTEAFF
TRBV5-1	TRBD2	TRBJ2-3	TGCGCCAGCAGCTTGGAACTAGCGGGTAGCACAGATACGCAGTATTTT	CASSLELAGSTDTQYF
TRBV11-2	TRBD1	TRBJ2-5	TGTGCCAGCAGCCCCGGGACAGGGAAAGAGACCCAGTACTTC	CASSPGTGKETQYF
TRBV2	-	TRBJ2-7	TGTGCCAGCAGTGACTTCGTGCGGGCCTACGAGCAGTACTTC	CASSDFVRAYEQYF
TRBV19	-	TRBJ2-5	TGTGCCAGTAGTATAGGGTTAGCGGAAGAGACCCAGTACTTC	CASSIGLAEETQYF
TRBV6-5	TRBD2	TRBJ2-2	TGTGCCAGCTCTGGACTAGCCCCGAGGGACGGGGAGCTGTTTTTT	CASSGLAPRDGELFF
TRBV13	TRBD1	TRBJ1-1	TGTGCCAGCAGCCCGACAGGGGGAAACACTGAAGCTTTCTTT	CASSPTGGNTEAFF
TRBV6-5	-	TRBJ1-6	TGTGCCAGCAGTACAAGAACGAATTCACCCCTCCACTTT	CASSTRTNSPLHF
TRBV6-5	TRBD2	TRBJ2-7	TGTGCCAGCAGTTACTCGACCGGGAGGGTTCAGTACGAGCAGTACTTC	CASSYSTGRVQYEQYF
TRBV30	TRBD1	TRBJ2-7	TGTGCCTGGAAAGGGACAGGGATCTACGAGCAGTACTTC	CAWKGTGIYEQYF
TRBV19	TRBD1	TRBJ1-1	TGTGCCAGTGGCTCGGGACAGGGGCGGGCTGAAGCTTTCTTT	CASGSGQGRAEAFF
TRBV30	-	TRBJ1-1	TGTGCCTGGATTCCAGGATATACTGAAGATTTCTTT	CAWIPGYTEDFF
TRBV18	-	TRBJ1-6	TGTGCCAGCTCACCATCAACTTGGACAGATAATTCACCCCTCCACTTT	CASSPSTWTDNSPLHF
TRBV7-6	-	TRBJ2-7	TGTGCCAGCAGCTCTACCGGGACTCTGGTGGAGCAGTACTTC	CASSSTGTLVEQYF
TRBV4-3	-	TRBJ2-2	TGCGCCAGCAGCCAAGATCCGGGACCCCGGACAGAATATTTATCTAACACCGGGGAGCTGTTTTTT	CASSQDPGPRTEYLSNTGELFF
TRBV7-2	TRBD1	TRBJ2-7	TGTGCCAGCAGCACGCGACAGGGAACCGAGCAGTACTTC	CASSTRQGTEQYF
TRBV6-5	-	TRBJ2-6	TGTGCCAGCAGCCTTAACTGGGCCAACGTCCTGACTTTC	CASSLNWANVLTF
TRBV7-6	TRBD1	TRBJ2-5	TGTGCCACCGGACAGGGGGGAGAGACCCAGTACTTC	CATGQGGETQYF
TRBV7-9	-	TRBJ1-4	TGTGCCAGCAGCTTACCCCAGGGTCGGGAAAAACTGTTTTTT	CASSLPQGREKLFF
TRBV30	-	TRBJ1-2	TGTGCCTGGAGTGTCGCAGGGCGGTTGAGCTACACCTTC	CAWSVAGRLSYTF
TRBV19	-	TRBJ2-7	TGTGCCAGTAGTATAGCTGCAGGGTTGAGGAGGGACGAGCAGTACTTC	CASSIAAGLRRDEQYF
TRBV29-1	-	TRBJ2-5	TGCAGCGTCCTCAGGGGGGCCGCGGAGACCCAGTACTTC	CSVLRGAAETQYF
TRBV7-3	-	TRBJ2-5	TGTGCCAGCAGCCCGCAGGGGGCGGGGGATACCCAGTACTTC	CASSPQGAGDTQYF
TRBV7-9	TRBD1	TRBJ2-3	TGTGCCAGCAGCTCATCCAGGGGGCGCACAGATACGCAGTATTTT	CASSSSRGRTDTQYF
TRBV9	-	TRBJ1-6	TGTGCCAGCAGCGCCGGGGATGGAGCAGGGGACAATTCACCCCTCCACTTT	CASSAGDGAGDNSPLHF
TRBV6-5	-	TRBJ1-5	TGTGCCAGCGTACCACACGAGGGAAGCAATCAGCCCCAGCATTTT	CASVPHEGSNQPQHF
TRBV7-3	-	TRBJ2-2	TGTGCCAGCAGCCCACGGACAACCGGGGAGCTGTTTTTT	CASSPRTTGELFF
TRBV18	TRBD2	TRBJ2-7	TGTGCCAGCTCACCCGAGGGACTAGCGGGAGGGCCCTCCTACGAGCAGTACTTC	CASSPEGLAGGPSYEQYF
TRBV4-3	-	TRBJ1-2	TGCGCCAGCAGCCAAGAGGTTGGGGGCGCAGGACATGGCTACACCTTC	CASSQEVGGAGHGYTF
TRBV7-9	-	TRBJ2-5	TGTGCCAGCAGCCGAAGGGGGGGTCAAGAGACCCAGTACTTC	CASSRRGGQETQYF
TRBV18	-	TRBJ1-2	TGTGCCAGCTCCAATGGAGCTAACTATGGCTACACCTTC	CASSNGANYGYTF
TRBV5-1	-	TRBJ1-1	TGCGCCAGCAGCCGCCCACAGGGCAGCACTGAAGCTTTCTTT	CASSRPQGSTEAFF
TRBV19	TRBD2	TRBJ2-7	TGTGCCAGCCAGACTAGCTTTTCATCCCACGAGCAGTACTTC	CASQTSFSSHEQYF
TRBV4-3	-	TRBJ2-2	TGCGCCAGCAGCCAAGATCGGGGGGCTAACACCGGGGAGCTGTTTTTT	CASSQDRGANTGELFF
TRBV2	TRBD1	TRBJ1-5	TGTGCCAGCAGCCCGGGACAGCGCAATCAGCCCCAGCATTTT	CASSPGQRNQPQHF
TRBV6-5	-	TRBJ2-7	TGTGCCAGCAGTTTCCGGGACAACCTCTACGAGCAGTACTTC	CASSFRDNLYEQYF
TRBV10-1	-	TRBJ1-2	TGCGCCAGCAGTGACGTGGAGGGTTGTGGCTACACCTTC	CASSDVEGCGYTF
TRBV5-6	-	TRBJ1-1	TGTGCCAGCAGCTTCCCAGGGCGCGCTGAAGCTTTCTTT	CASSFPGRAEAFF
TRBV4-3	-	TRBJ1-5	TGCGCCAGCAGCCAAGATGGAGCCGGTCAGCCCCAGCATTTT	CASSQDGAGQPQHF
TRBV15	-	TRBJ1-3	TGTGCCACCAGCCCAGGGGAAAACACCATATATTTT	CATSPGENTIYF
TRBV4-1	TRBD1	TRBJ2-7	TGCGCCAGCAGCGTACAGGGGGGCTTTAGCTACGAGCAGTACTTC	CASSVQGGFSYEQYF
TRBV4-2	TRBD1	TRBJ2-5	TGTGCCAGCAGCCAAGAAGAGGACAGGGGATACCAAGAGACCCAGTACTTC	CASSQEEDRGYQETQYF
TRBV29-1	TRBD2	TRBJ2-1	TGCAGCGTGGAGGTGGCTAGCGGGAGGCCCAATGAGCAGTTCTTC	CSVEVASGRPNEQFF